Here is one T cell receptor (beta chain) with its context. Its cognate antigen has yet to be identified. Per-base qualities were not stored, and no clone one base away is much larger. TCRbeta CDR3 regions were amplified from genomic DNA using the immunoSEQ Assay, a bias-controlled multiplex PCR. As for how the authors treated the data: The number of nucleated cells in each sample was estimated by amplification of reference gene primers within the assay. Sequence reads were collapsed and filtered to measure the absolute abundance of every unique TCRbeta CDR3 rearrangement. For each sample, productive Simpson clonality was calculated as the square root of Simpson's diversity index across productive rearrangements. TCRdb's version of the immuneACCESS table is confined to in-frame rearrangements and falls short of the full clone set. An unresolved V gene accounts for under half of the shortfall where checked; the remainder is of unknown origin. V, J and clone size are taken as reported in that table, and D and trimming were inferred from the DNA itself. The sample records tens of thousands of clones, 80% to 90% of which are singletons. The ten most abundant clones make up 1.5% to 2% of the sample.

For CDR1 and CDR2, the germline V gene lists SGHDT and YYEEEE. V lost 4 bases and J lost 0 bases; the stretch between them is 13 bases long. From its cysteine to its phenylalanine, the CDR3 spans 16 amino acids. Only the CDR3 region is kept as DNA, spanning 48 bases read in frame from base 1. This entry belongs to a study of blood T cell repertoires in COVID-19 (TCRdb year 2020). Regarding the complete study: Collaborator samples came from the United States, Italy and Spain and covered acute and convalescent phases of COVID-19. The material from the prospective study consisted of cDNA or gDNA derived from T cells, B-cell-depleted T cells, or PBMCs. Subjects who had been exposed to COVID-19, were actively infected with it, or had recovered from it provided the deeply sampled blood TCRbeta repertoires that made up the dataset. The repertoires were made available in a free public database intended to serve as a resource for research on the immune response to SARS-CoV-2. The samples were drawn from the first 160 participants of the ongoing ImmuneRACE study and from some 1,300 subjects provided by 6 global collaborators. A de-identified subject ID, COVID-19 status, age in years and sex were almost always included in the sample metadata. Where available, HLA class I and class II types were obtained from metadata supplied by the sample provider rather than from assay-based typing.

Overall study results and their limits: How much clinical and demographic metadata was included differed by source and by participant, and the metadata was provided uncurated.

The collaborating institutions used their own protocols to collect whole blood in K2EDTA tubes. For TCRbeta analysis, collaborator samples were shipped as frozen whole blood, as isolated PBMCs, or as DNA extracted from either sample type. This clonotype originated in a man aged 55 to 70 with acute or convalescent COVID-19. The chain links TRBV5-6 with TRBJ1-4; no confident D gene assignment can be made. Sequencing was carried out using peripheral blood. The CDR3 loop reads CASSQYHTATNEKLFF. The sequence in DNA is TGTGCCAGCAGCCAATACCACACAGCAACTAATGAAAAACTGTTTTTT.